This T cell receptor beta chain was identified in a study of graft-versus-host responses after intestinal transplantation. Across the study: All of the recipients had induction that used anti-thymocyte globulin, then tacrolimus and steroids for about 3 years.

Germline assignment: CDR1 SGHVS and CDR2 FQNEAQ. Trimming at V came to 6 bases and at J to 4 bases, leaving 14 bases not matched to a gene. CDR3 length: 17 amino acids. Study-wide findings and caveats: GvH clones surfaced in recipient marrow, some emerging earlier in ileum or blood. Allograft clonal ratios (graft-versus-host to host-versus-graft) were high in patients who had graft-donor T cell macrochimerism.

A remark on this clone: Its antigen is undetermined.

Some clones are missing from TCRdb's copy, which holds only in-frame ones; the method was immunoSEQ multiplex PCR. The table shows about 120,000 clones, with roughly 91% occurring only once. The material sequenced was unstimulated CD4+ T cells sorted from spleen or lymph node cells, taken before intestinal transplant. This sequence originates from a human donor who received an intestinal transplant. The genes are TRBV7-8 and TRBJ2-2; 7 bases are shared with TRBD2. This chain's CDR3 is CASRSTRGSMSTGELFF. In nucleotides, the CDR3 is TGTGCCAGCAGATCAACTCGCGGGAGTATGAGCACCGGGGAGCTGTTTTTT.